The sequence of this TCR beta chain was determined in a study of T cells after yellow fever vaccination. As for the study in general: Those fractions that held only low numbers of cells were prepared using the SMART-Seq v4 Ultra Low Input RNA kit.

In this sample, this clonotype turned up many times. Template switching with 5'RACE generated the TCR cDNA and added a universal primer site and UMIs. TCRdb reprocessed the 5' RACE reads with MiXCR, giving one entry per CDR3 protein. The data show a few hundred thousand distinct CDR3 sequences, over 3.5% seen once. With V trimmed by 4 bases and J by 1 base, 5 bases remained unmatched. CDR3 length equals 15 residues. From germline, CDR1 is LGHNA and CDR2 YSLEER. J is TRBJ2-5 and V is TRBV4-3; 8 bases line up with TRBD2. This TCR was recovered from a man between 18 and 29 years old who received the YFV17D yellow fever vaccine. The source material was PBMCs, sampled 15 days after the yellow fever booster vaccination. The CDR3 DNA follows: TGCGCCAGCAGCCGAGCGGGGGACCTCCAAGAGACCCAGTACTTC. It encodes CASSRAGDLQETQYF.